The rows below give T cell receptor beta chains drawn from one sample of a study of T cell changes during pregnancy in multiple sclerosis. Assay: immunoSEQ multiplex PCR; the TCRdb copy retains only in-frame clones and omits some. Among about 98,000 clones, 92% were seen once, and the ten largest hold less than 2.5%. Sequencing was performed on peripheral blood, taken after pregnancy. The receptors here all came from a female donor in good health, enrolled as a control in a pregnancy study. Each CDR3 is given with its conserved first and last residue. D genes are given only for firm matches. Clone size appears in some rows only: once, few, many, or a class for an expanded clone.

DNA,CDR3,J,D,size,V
TGTGCCAGCAGCCAAGAGAGCGGGGGGGCGAGTGAGACCCAGTACTTC,CASSQESGGASETQYF,TRBJ2-5,TRBD2,.,TRBV4-2
TGCGCCAGCAGCGTCAGGGATAATGAAAAACTGTTTTTT,CASSVRDNEKLFF,TRBJ1-4,.,.,TRBV5-1
TGTGCCAGTAGTATATCCCTTATTCTTGGCTACACCTTC,CASSISLILGYTF,TRBJ1-2,.,.,TRBV19
TGTGCCAGCAGCTTAGTGGTTGGACTAGCGGGACACTACGAGCAGTACTTC,CASSLVVGLAGHYEQYF,TRBJ2-7,TRBD2,.,TRBV11-2
TGTGCCTGGAGTGGGGGGGCCTACGAGCAGTACTTC,CAWSGGAYEQYF,TRBJ2-7,.,.,TRBV30
TGCGCCAGCAGTCGGGTGGAGAACACTGAAGCTTTCTTT,CASSRVENTEAFF,TRBJ1-1,.,.,TRBV5-1
TGTGCCACCAGCAGAGACCGGGGGAGGGTTTCCTACGAGCAGTACTTC,CATSRDRGRVSYEQYF,TRBJ2-7,TRBD2,.,TRBV15
TGTGCCAGCAGCTACCTCAGGGGAGACCAAGAGACCCAGTACTTC,CASSYLRGDQETQYF,TRBJ2-5,.,.,TRBV5-5
TGCGCCAGCAGCTTGTACACCCACAGGTCTTATAATTCACCCCTCCACTTT,CASSLYTHRSYNSPLHF,TRBJ1-6,.,once,TRBV5-1
TGTGCCAGCAGTGAAACAGGGACCCATGGCTACACCTTC,CASSETGTHGYTF,TRBJ1-2,.,.,TRBV6-1
TGTGCCAGCAGACCAGGACAGGGTAGTGGCTACACCTTC,CASRPGQGSGYTF,TRBJ1-2,TRBD1,.,TRBV28
TGTGCCACCAGCAGGGGGCAGGGGGTACGGTGGGAGCAGTACTTC,CATSRGQGVRWEQYF,TRBJ2-7,TRBD1,.,TRBV15
TGTGCCATCAGTCCAGCGGGGGGGGGCAGGGATGAGCAGTTCTTC,CAISPAGGGRDEQFF,TRBJ2-1,TRBD2,.,TRBV10-3
TGTGCCAGCAGCTTATACGGGTACGAGCAGTACTTC,CASSLYGYEQYF,TRBJ2-7,.,.,TRBV7-9
TGTGTCAGCAGGCTCGGGGTGAACGAGCAGTACTTC,CVSRLGVNEQYF,TRBJ2-7,.,.,TRBV6-1